This TCR beta chain was recovered during a study of OX40 agonist ivuxolimab in advanced cancers. Overall study: Patients in the trial were receiving intravenous ivuxolimab every 2 weeks, at doses of 0.01 to 10 mg/kg.

Of note for this clone: The antigen is unknown.

Findings and limits, study-wide: Some patients who did not respond also had low normalized T-cell clonal expansion.

Germline trimming cut 4 bases from V and 5 bases from J; bases unmatched to any gene: 5. The CDR3 extends over 15 amino acids. From germline, CDR1 is LNHDA and CDR2 SQIVND (reference sequence). This table comes from immunoSEQ multiplex PCR, and its TCRdb copy is limited to in-frame clones, with some not included. The sample shows around 76,000 clones, about 85% of them seen only once. This TCR came from an adult with an advanced solid tumor such as melanoma, head and neck, liver or kidney cancer. The chain has TRBV19 and TRBJ2-1; 10 bases map to TRBD2. Sequenced material: CD4+ or CD8+ T cells sorted from blood, taken in a trial of the OX40 agonist ivuxolimab. The CDR3 here is CASSRTSGDNNEQFF. DNA of the CDR3: TGTGCCAGTAGTAGGACTAGCGGAGATAACAATGAGCAGTTCTTC.